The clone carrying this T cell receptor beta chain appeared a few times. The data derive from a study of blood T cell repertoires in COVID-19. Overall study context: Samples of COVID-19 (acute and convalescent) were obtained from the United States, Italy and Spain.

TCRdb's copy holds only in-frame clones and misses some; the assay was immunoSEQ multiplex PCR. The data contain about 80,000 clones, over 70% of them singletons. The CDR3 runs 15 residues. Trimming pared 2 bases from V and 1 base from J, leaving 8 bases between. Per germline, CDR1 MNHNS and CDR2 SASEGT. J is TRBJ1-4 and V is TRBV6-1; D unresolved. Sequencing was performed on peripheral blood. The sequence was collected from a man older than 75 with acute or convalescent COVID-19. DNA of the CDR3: TGTGCCAGCAGTGAACTGGAGGGAACTAATGAAAAACTGTTTTTT. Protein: CASSELEGTNEKLFF.